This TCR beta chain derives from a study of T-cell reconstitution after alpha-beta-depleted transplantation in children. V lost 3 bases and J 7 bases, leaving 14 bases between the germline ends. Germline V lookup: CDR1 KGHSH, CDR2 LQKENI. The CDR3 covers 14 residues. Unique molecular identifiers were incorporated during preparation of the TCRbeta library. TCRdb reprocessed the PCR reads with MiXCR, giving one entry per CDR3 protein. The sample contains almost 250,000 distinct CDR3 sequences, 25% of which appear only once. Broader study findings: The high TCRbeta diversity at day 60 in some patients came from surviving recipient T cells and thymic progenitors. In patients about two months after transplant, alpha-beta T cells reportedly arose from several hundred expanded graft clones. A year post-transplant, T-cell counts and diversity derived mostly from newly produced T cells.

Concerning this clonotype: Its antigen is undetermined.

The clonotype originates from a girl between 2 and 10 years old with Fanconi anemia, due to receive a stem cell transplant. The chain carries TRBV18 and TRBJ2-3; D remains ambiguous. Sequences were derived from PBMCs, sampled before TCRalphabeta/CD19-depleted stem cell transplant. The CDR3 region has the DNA TGTGCCAGCTCACCTGACGTTGCGGTGCATACGCAGTATTTT. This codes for CASSPDVAVHTQYF. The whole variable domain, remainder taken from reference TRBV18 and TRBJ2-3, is NAGVMQNPRHLVRRRGQEARLRCSPMKGHSHVYWYRQLPEEGLKFMVYLQKENIIDESGMPKERFSAEFPKEGPSILRIQQVVRGDSAAYFCASSPDVAVHTQYFGPGTRLTVL.